This T cell receptor beta chain was documented in a study of blood T cell repertoires in COVID-19. CDR1 and CDR2 (germline): LNHDA, SQIVND (reference sequence). The germline V and J ends were trimmed by 4 bases and 4 bases, with 13 bases remaining between them. The CDR3 is made up of 14 amino acids. The data were produced by immunoSEQ multiplex PCR, yet TCRdb's version contains in-frame clones alone and is incomplete. The table includes roughly 150,000 clones, 70% to 85% detected once. The sequence came from a woman aged 45-65 years in a cohort sampled during active or convalescent COVID-19. This chain joins TRBV19 and TRBJ1-1; D perhaps matches TRBD1 (5 bases). Sequencing used peripheral blood. CDR3 loop: CASSNLGEGTEAFF. In nucleotides, the CDR3 is TGTGCCAGTAGTAACTTAGGGGAGGGCACTGAAGCTTTCTTT.